These 15 T cell receptor beta chains came from one sample sequenced in a study of tumor-infiltrating lymphocytes in primary liver carcinoma. It was from around 18-30 mg of unsorted bulk tissue that RNA and DNA were co-extracted. TCR beta cDNA came from roughly 0.45 ug total RNA, primed with a constant-region primer. It was through three nested multiplex PCR rounds of slightly modified ARM-PCR that TCR beta libraries arose. TRBV1-TRBV30 forward and Cbeta reverse primers drove the first two approximately 11-cycle rounds. TCRdb recomputed calls from the multiplex PCR reads with MiXCR, one row per CDR3 protein. The sample includes 90,000 to 110,000 distinct CDR3 sequences, 80% to 85% of them seen just once. The sample consisted of liver tumor tissue from sampling region 3. As for subset: tumor region T3, left-lateral pole. These receptors were taken from a man between 35 and 55 years old with primary liver carcinoma and hepatitis B virus infection.

This clonotype was detected ten times or more. The rearrangement uses TRBV5-1 and TRBJ2-5; D gene uncertain. CDR1 and CDR2 (germline): SGHRS, YFSETQ. This CDR3 region has 11 residues. V was clipped by 3 bases and J by 1 base, with 1 base between them. This CDR3 is CASSSQETQYF. DNA of the CDR3: TGCGCCAGCAGCTCCCAAGAGACCCAGTACTTC.

The chain couples TRBV5-4 to TRBJ2-1; 7 bases map to TRBD2. CDR1 and CDR2 from the germline V gene are SGHNT and YYREEE (reference sequence). The CDR3 extends over 14 amino acids. V was clipped by 6 bases and J by 5 bases; unmatched bases: 8. CDR3 DNA: TGTGCCAGCACTCGGACTAGTGAACACAATGAGCAGTTCTTC. It is translated as CASTRTSEHNEQFF.

This clonotype came up once. The junction does not match germline at one end; this may be a read error. The gene calls are TRBV5-4 and TRBJ2-1; 7 bases are a match to TRBD1. This CDR3 is 16 amino acids long. Germline V gene data show CDR1 as SGHNT and CDR2 as YYREEE (reference sequence). The CDR3 nucleotides read TGTGGCAGCAGCCCCGGCGAAGGGGGCTATGTGAATGAGCAGTTATTC. Translated, it gives CGSSPGEGGYVNEQLF.

The chain uses TRBV30 and TRBJ1-1; 7 nucleotides align to TRBD1. Germline V gives CDR1 GTSNPN, CDR2 SVGIG (reference sequence). CDR3 length: 13 residues. Trimming cost V 7 bases and J 2 bases; bases outside gene matches: 7. CDR3: CALRDRVNTEAFF. The CDR3, as DNA: TGTGCCTTGAGAGACAGGGTCAACACTGAAGCTTTCTTT.

To note about this clonotype: Since no conserved phenylalanine or tryptophan closes the CDR3, a read error is the likely cause. No DNA is shown, since the ends of the CDR3 on it are uncertain; the CDR3 is the one TCRdb lists. This chain uses TRBV4-2 with TRBJ2-1; the table's D call of TRBD2 was not tested on the DNA. A total of 17 residues make up the CDR3, ends included. Germline V gene data show CDR1 as LGHNA and CDR2 as YNFKEQ. The CDR3 is CASSQGGSGDSYNEQFC.

With respect to this clonotype: An end of the junction does not agree with germline; a read error may underlie this. The rearrangement joins TRBV14 to TRBJ1-6; tentatively, D is TRBD1 (6 bases). CDR1 is SGHDN, CDR2 FVKESK, per germline. This CDR3 spans 14 amino acids. DNA of the CDR3: TGTGCCGGCAGCCACTCAGGGGATAAATCACCCCTCCACTTT. Translated, it gives CAGSHSGDKSPLHF.

V usage is TRBV11-3 and J usage is TRBJ2-7; TRBD1 agrees at 7 bases. Germline loops: CDR1 SGHNT, CDR2 YENEEA. This CDR3 has 14 amino acids. Here the CDR3 reads CDTRQGVTSYEHYV. Here the CDR3 DNA reads TGTGACACTCGACAGGGAGTGACTTCCTACGAGCACTACGTC.

Of note for this clonotype: A junction boundary mismatches the germline segment, possibly from a read error. V gene TRBV29-1 combines with J gene TRBJ1-1; 8 nucleotides line up with TRBD1. The CDR3 extends over 14 amino acids. CDR1 and CDR2 (germline): SQVTM, ANQGSEA. The DNA of the CDR3 is TGCAGTGTTGTAAGGGGGACAGGAGTCACTGAAGCTTTCTTT. Its translation is CSVVRGTGVTEAFF.

Turning to this clonotype: At one end the junction does not follow the germline gene, possibly because of a read error. This rearrangement joins TRBV14 to TRBJ2-1, with 8 bases matching TRBD2. The CDR3 extends over 16 amino acids. Germline V gene sequence: CDR1 SGHDN, CDR2 FVKESK. CDR3 sequence: CTSSALAGWLNNEQFF. As DNA, the CDR3 is TGTACCAGCAGTGCCTTAGCGGGATGGCTAAACAATGAGCAGTTCTTC.

On this clonotype: A read error may produce the germline difference seen at one junction end. This chain links TRBV6-5 with TRBJ1-2; D is uncertain. The CDR3 has 15 amino acids. Germline V gene sequence: CDR1 MNHEY, CDR2 SVGAGI. CDR3 DNA sequence: TGTGCCAGCAGTTATTCCCGTGCGTCTAACTATGACTACACCTTC. The encoded protein is CASSYSRASNYDYTF.

This clonotype was seen just once. This chain connects TRBV11-2 to TRBJ2-4, with D maybe TRBD2 (5 bases). This CDR3 comprises 13 residues. Looked up from germline, CDR1 is SGHAT and CDR2 is FQNNGV. The CDR3 loop reads CGSSLESKNIQYF. Written as DNA, the CDR3 is TGTGGCAGTTCACTAGAGTCCAAAAACATTCAGTACTTC.

Comments on this clonotype: A read error may account for a junction end that differs from germline. This chain uses TRBV6-6 with TRBJ1-1; D remains unclear. CDR3 length equals 15 residues. The germline CDR1 and CDR2 sequences are MNHNY and SVGAGI (reference sequence). The CDR3 coding sequence is TGTGCCAGCATCGGAATGGCAAGGGCCAACACTGAAGTTTTCTTT. Translation gives CASIGMARANTEVFF.

In its sample, this clonotype was seen once. One junction end does not reproduce the germline sequence, and a read error may be involved. The chain recombines TRBV11-2 with TRBJ2-6, with a possible D match to TRBD1 (7 bases). Germline V gene sequence: CDR1 SGHAT, CDR2 FQNNGV. The CDR3 covers 21 residues. The CDR3 bases are TGTGCCAGCAGCATGGGGGGACACAGGGGCATTTCCCTCTCTGGGGTCAACGTTCTGACTTTC. Protein: CASSMGGHRGISLSGVNVLTF.

As concerns this clonotype: No conserved phenylalanine or tryptophan is present at the end of the CDR3, so a read error is the likely explanation. CDR3 sequence (DNA): TGCGCCAGCAGCCCACTTCCAGGACGGCAAAAGACCCAGTACTCC. It is translated as CASSPLPGRQKTQYS. V gene TRBV4-1 combines with J gene TRBJ2-5; D gene uncertain. Per germline, CDR1 MGHRA and CDR2 YSYEKL. The CDR3 is 15 residues long. With 4 bases removed from V and 6 bases from J, the gap between germline ends came to 18 bases.

For this clonotype: Mismatch with germline at one junction end may stem from a read error. The gene calls are TRBV12-3 or TRBV12-4 and TRBJ2-7, with 7 bases fitting TRBD1. The CDR3 runs 14 residues. CDR3 in amino acids: CACRPTGCMDEQYF. CDR3 nucleotides: TGTGCCTGCAGACCGACAGGGTGCATGGACGAGCAGTACTTC.